This T cell receptor beta chain was identified in a study of metastatic and nonmetastatic thyroid tumors (dated by TCRdb to 2018 to 2021). For the wider study: Repertoires were compared across peripheral blood and tumor or nodule tissue samples from malignant and benign thyroid patients.

CDR1 and CDR2, looked up from the germline V gene (reference sequence), are SGHKS and YYEKEE. Relative to germline, V is missing 3 bases and J is missing 4 bases, with 9 bases of the junction outside any gene match. Inclusive of the bounding cysteine and phenylalanine, the CDR3 is 15 residues long. Left in the record is the CDR3 DNA by itself, 45 bases read in frame from the first base. What the work shows at the level of the full study, not this receptor alone: TCR beta diversity was reported as significantly higher in malignant tumors than in benign nodules, in both blood and tumor samples.

This clone was found many times. Its antigen is not yet known. No quality values exist for individual bases; no much larger clone is one base distant. None of the patients had been given any treatment before thyroid surgery. Using T-cell receptor beta sequencing, the researchers looked back retrospectively at clinical samples from patients, gathered between the early 2010s and the late 2010s. Library preparation used PCR. The sequencer listed for this sample is Illumina HiSeq 4000. High-throughput sequencing was used to profile the TCR beta-chain CDR3 region of every patient. Per the original workflow: Drawing on CDR3 differences between clinicopathological groups, the researchers built a classifier meant to tell apart patients with distant-metastatic papillary thyroid cancer. The Shannon index was used to measure repertoire diversity, and the Morisita-Horn index was used to measure how similar tumor and blood repertoires were. TCRdb reran the public reads through fastp at Q25 and MiXCR, keeping productive beta chains. None of the V and J calls come from the authors' own analysis; TCRdb made them. Across this sample there are over 15,000 clones, with 9.5% to 15% seen only once. Of the sample, roughly 31% is held by the ten largest clones.

The clonotype originates from a female donor with papillary thyroid cancer or a benign thyroid nodule (not recorded which). Some clones in this sample may be carry-over from other donors' samples. The rearrangement combines TRBV5-5 with TRBJ1-2; 7 central bases correspond to TRBD1. The source material was blood. CDR3 reads: CASSSGQSGLYGYTF. The nucleotides are TGTGCCAGCAGCTCGGGACAGTCAGGTCTCTATGGCTACACCTTC.